Listed below are T cell receptor beta chains from one sample, sequenced in a study of cytomegalovirus exposure and HLA in healthy donors. Assay used: immunoSEQ multiplex PCR; TCRdb lists only in-frame clones, some missing. The profile shows 180,000 or so clones, around 76% of them singletons. Material: PBMCs. The receptors stem from a woman aged 25 to 39 in good health and CMV-seropositive. Each CDR3 is given with its conserved first and last residue. D genes are given only for firm matches. Clone size is not always given. Where it is, it says once, few, many or a class for expanded clones.

NA,TRBJ1-3,TRBV28,NA,TGTGCCAGCAGTCTCACAGGATTCGTTGGGATATATTTT,CASSLTGFVGIYF
NA,TRBJ2-1,TRBV6-6,NA,TGTGCCAGCAGTCAGGCGGGGCGGGGATCAAACAATGAGCAGTTCTTC,CASSQAGRGSNNEQFF
NA,TRBJ2-7,TRBV6-5,TRBD1,TGTGCCAGCAGGAGGACAGGGGACGCCGAGCAGTACTTC,CASRRTGDAEQYF
NA,TRBJ1-2,TRBV18,NA,TGTGCCAGCTCACCTTCCGGACAGCTAGGCTCCACCTTC,CASSPSGQLGSTF
NA,TRBJ2-6,TRBV9,NA,TGTGCCAGCAGCGTAGCCAGGGTGATAAGCTCTGGGGCCAACGTCCTGACTTTC,CASSVARVISSGANVLTF
NA,TRBJ2-1,TRBV13,TRBD1,TGTGCCAGCAGCTTAGGACTGTTCGTGGGGAGAAGGGGGCCCAATGAGCAGTTCTTC,CASSLGLFVGRRGPNEQFF
NA,TRBJ1-2,TRBV9,NA,TGTGCCAGCAGCTCAGGAGGGTCCAAGGGCTACACCTTC,CASSSGGSKGYTF
NA,TRBJ1-1,TRBV12-5,NA,TGTGCTAGTGGTTTGGGGCAGACTGAAGCTTTCTTT,CASGLGQTEAFF
few,TRBJ1-2,TRBV10-3,TRBD1,TGTGCCATCAGTGAGTCAGGGGGCGCAGCCTATGGCTACACCTTC,CAISESGGAAYGYTF
NA,TRBJ2-3,TRBV9,NA,TGTGCCAGCAGCCCTCGGGACACCAGAAGAGGAGATACGCAGTATTTT,CASSPRDTRRGDTQYF
NA,TRBJ2-5,TRBV7-2,NA,TGTGCCAGCAGCAACAGGGTTGTTCTCTCCCAGTACTTC,CASSNRVVLSQYF
few,TRBJ2-2,TRBV27,NA,TGTGCCAGCAGCCACCGAGGCGGGGAGCTGTTTTTT,CASSHRGGELFF
NA,TRBJ2-3,TRBV7-2,TRBD2,TGTGCCAGCGGCCTGGGGACTAGCGGCCCCACAGATACGCAGTATTTT,CASGLGTSGPTDTQYF
NA,TRBJ2-3,TRBV28,TRBD2,TGTGCCAGCAGTAGCGGGGGGCGCACAGATACGCAGTATTTT,CASSSGGRTDTQYF
few,TRBJ2-1,TRBV5-4,NA,TGTGCCAGCAGCTCGAACAACAGGGTAGGGAATGAGCAGTTCTTC,CASSSNNRVGNEQFF
NA,TRBJ2-4,TRBV9,NA,TGTGCCAGCAGCCCCACCGGGTCCCTAGCCAAAAACATTCAGTACTTC,CASSPTGSLAKNIQYF
once,TRBJ1-2,TRBV18,NA,TGTGCCAGCTCACCGACAGAGGCTTATGGCTACACCTTC,CASSPTEAYGYTF
NA,TRBJ2-3,TRBV7-2,TRBD2,TGTGCCAGGGGGACTAGCGGGCCTTCAGATACGCAGTATTTT,CARGTSGPSDTQYF
NA,TRBJ1-5,TRBV28,NA,TGTTCGACCAACCGTCCCTTGAGGAATCAGCCCCAGCATTTT,CSTNRPLRNQPQHF
NA,TRBJ2-3,TRBV28,NA,TGTGCCAGCAGTTTACCCCTTGACTATCCCCCCAGTCCGCAGTATTTT,CASSLPLDYPPSPQYF
NA,TRBJ1-6,TRBV5-6,NA,TGTGCCAGCAGCCCGCTCGTGTGGGGCACCCTCCACTTT,CASSPLVWGTLHF
once,TRBJ1-5,TRBV5-4,NA,TGTGCCAGCAGCTTGGGCGGCCCCGACGGCAATCAGCCCCAGCATTTT,CASSLGGPDGNQPQHF
NA,TRBJ1-4,TRBV19,NA,TGTGCCAGTAGCTTAACAGGGTCCCCTGAAAAACTGTTTTTT,CASSLTGSPEKLFF
NA,TRBJ2-1,TRBV19,TRBD2,TGTGCCAGTAAACTAGCGGGGGGCCGAAGGGAGGAGCAGTTCTTC,CASKLAGGRREEQFF
few,TRBJ2-3,TRBV5-4,NA,TGTGCCAGCAGCTTGCAAGACGGGGATACGCAGTATTTT,CASSLQDGDTQYF
few,TRBJ1-6,TRBV10-3,NA,TGTGCCACAGGAGGACGTTATAATTCACCCCTCCACTTT,CATGGRYNSPLHF
few,TRBJ1-2,TRBV4-2,TRBD1,TGTGCCAGCAGCCTCCGGACAGGGGCTAACTATGGCTACACCTTC,CASSLRTGANYGYTF
NA,TRBJ1-5,TRBV19,NA,TGTGCCAGTAAAGGCGGACGGGGAATTAGCAATCAGCCCCAGCATTTT,CASKGGRGISNQPQHF
NA,TRBJ1-2,TRBV19,TRBD1,TGTGCCAGTAGTGTACAGGGGCGCTTAACAGAGGGCTACACCTTC,CASSVQGRLTEGYTF
NA,TRBJ2-7,TRBV18,TRBD1,TGTGCCAGCTCACGATTGACAGGGTACAGCGGCGAGCAGTACTTC,CASSRLTGYSGEQYF
NA,TRBJ2-5,TRBV18,TRBD1,TGTGCCAGCTCACCGACCGGGGGGACAGGGCGGAGGCAAGAGACCCAGTACTTC,CASSPTGGTGRRQETQYF
NA,TRBJ2-7,TRBV13,TRBD1,TGTGCCAGCAGCTCGACCCCCCTTGGGACAGCGAGACCCTACTACGAGCAGTACTTC,CASSSTPLGTARPYYEQYF
NA,TRBJ2-5,TRBV7-8,TRBD1,TGTGCCAGCACTCACCACCGGACAGGAGAGACCCAGTACTTC,CASTHHRTGETQYF
few,TRBJ1-5,TRBV19,NA,TGTGCCAGTAGTATTGGGCAGCCTTATAGCAATCAGCCCCAGCATTTT,CASSIGQPYSNQPQHF
NA,TRBJ2-5,TRBV2,NA,TGTGCCAGCAGTGCACAGGGTAGGGAGGAGACCCAGTACTTC,CASSAQGREETQYF
NA,TRBJ1-2,TRBV10-2,TRBD1,TGCGCCAGCAGTGAGGTCCCGGACAGGGGGCATGGCTACACCTTC,CASSEVPDRGHGYTF
NA,TRBJ2-2,TRBV7-2,TRBD2,TGTGCCAGCAGCCCCCGGGGTAGCGGGGGGGCCTCCGGGGAGCTGTTTTTT,CASSPRGSGGASGELFF
NA,TRBJ1-2,TRBV4-3,TRBD1,TGCGCCAGCAGCCAAGTTGTTCGGGGACAGAACTATGGCTACACCTTC,CASSQVVRGQNYGYTF
NA,TRBJ1-4,TRBV11-3,NA,TGTGCCAGCAGCTCAAGGACAGATGAAAAACTGTTTTTT,CASSSRTDEKLFF
NA,TRBJ2-3,TRBV6-4,TRBD2,TGTGCCAGCAGTCGGGAGCGGGGGGGAACAGATACGCAGTATTTT,CASSRERGGTDTQYF
NA,TRBJ2-3,TRBV2,TRBD2,TGTGCCAGCAGTGAAGTAGCGGGGGCTGGGGGAACGCAGTATTTT,CASSEVAGAGGTQYF
NA,TRBJ1-1,TRBV10-2,NA,TGCGCCAGCAGTGAGTATCCAGGGCCGGGAGGGACTGAAGCTTTCTTT,CASSEYPGPGGTEAFF
NA,TRBJ2-3,TRBV30,TRBD1,TGTGCCTTTGGGAGCGGTAGGACAGGGGGGACAGATACGCAGTATTTT,CAFGSGRTGGTDTQYF
NA,TRBJ2-2,TRBV6-6,TRBD1,TGTGCCAGCAGTTACCCCGACAGGGAGAGCACCGGGGAGCTGTTTTTT,CASSYPDRESTGELFF
NA,TRBJ1-1,TRBV6-4,NA,TGTGCCAGCAGTGACTCTGGGTCGGGGAACACTGAAGCTTTCTTT,CASSDSGSGNTEAFF
NA,TRBJ2-7,TRBV25-1,TRBD1,TGTGCCAGCAGTGAGACAGGGATTTTATACGAGCAGTACTTC,CASSETGILYEQYF
NA,TRBJ2-7,TRBV6-6,TRBD1,TGTGCCAGCAGTTACTCGGCCGGACAGGGGTTGGAGCAGTACTTC,CASSYSAGQGLEQYF
NA,TRBJ2-1,TRBV28,NA,TGTGCCAGCACGGAGGGGGGGACTACCCACGAGCAGTTCTTC,CASTEGGTTHEQFF
NA,TRBJ1-5,TRBV4-1,NA,TGCGCCAGCAGCCAACTAGGGGTCTATGGCAATCAGCCCCAGCATTTT,CASSQLGVYGNQPQHF
NA,TRBJ1-2,TRBV19,TRBD1,TGTGCCAGTACGCACCGGGACAGGGTAAACGGCTACACCTTC,CASTHRDRVNGYTF
NA,TRBJ2-7,TRBV2,NA,TGTGCCAGCAGTCTAATGGCCTGGGAGGCGCGGCAGTACTTC,CASSLMAWEARQYF
once,TRBJ1-2,TRBV6-5,TRBD1,TGTGCCAGCAGTTTACTCACAGGGGACTATGGCTACACCTTC,CASSLLTGDYGYTF
NA,TRBJ1-1,TRBV7-8,NA,TGTGCCAGCACCCGCCCGGAGGGTTTAGAAGCTTTCTTT,CASTRPEGLEAFF
NA,TRBJ2-1,TRBV11-2,NA,TGTGCCAGCAGCTTAGTGGAGTTCAATGAGCAGTTCTTC,CASSLVEFNEQFF
NA,TRBJ1-1,TRBV28,NA,TGTGCCAGCAGGTCTTGGGAGATGAACACTGAAGCTTTCTTT,CASRSWEMNTEAFF